This T cell receptor (beta chain) is from a study of cytomegalovirus exposure and HLA in healthy donors. Overall study results and limits: Rates of TCR association differed by HLA locus in a later analysis, with DRB1 highest and HLA-C lowest.

About this clone itself: Antigen specificity is unknown.

PCR employed 60 Vbeta and 13 Jbeta primers. Method: immunoSEQ multiplex PCR; TCRdb's copy keeps in-frame clones and lacks some. The sample has 140,000 or so clones, around four fifths seen once. The receptor comes from a woman aged 60-75 years in good health and CMV-seropositive. The sequenced sample was PBMCs.

The CDR3 here is CASSPRSIAGGDRNEQFF. CDR3 in DNA: TGCGCCAGCAGCCCGAGAAGTATAGCGGGCGGAGATAGGAATGAGCAGTTCTTC. The rearrangement uses TRBV5-1 and TRBJ2-1; 7 nucleotides match TRBD2. The germline gives CDR1 SGHRS, CDR2 YFSETQ. Unmatched junction bases numbered 20, after V lost 4 bases and J lost 7 bases. CDR3 length: 18 residues.